This T cell receptor beta chain was identified during a study of CD8 T cells in ankylosing spondylitis. Overall study results and limits: Earlier studies detected some motif variants in reactive arthritis synovial fluid and blood. Blood from ankylosing spondylitis patients appeared to carry a characteristic eight-variant TCR beta motif. Disease-linked clones reportedly concentrated significantly in matched ankylosing spondylitis synovial fluid.

With regard to this clonotype: Antigen unknown. A much larger clone differs by one base, so this may be a read error.

The V and J ends lost 4 bases and 4 bases respectively, with 16 bases between them. Germline loops: CDR1 MGHRA, CDR2 YSYEKL. CDR3 length equals 15 residues. Quantitative molecular-barcoded 5'-RACE generated the TCR beta libraries. TCRdb ran MiXCR on the 5' RACE reads and lists one entry per CDR3 protein. Among under 300,000 distinct CDR3 sequences listed, 8% to 11% were seen once. The clonotype originates from a male donor with ankylosing spondylitis or in good health (not recorded which). This chain joins TRBV4-1 and TRBJ2-5, with D tentatively TRBD2 (6 bases). The source material was blood, either unsorted or a sorted T cell fraction (not recorded which). CDR3 loop: CASSRVLAKLETQYF. The CDR3 DNA reads TGCGCCAGCAGCCGGGTGCTAGCGAAATTAGAGACCCAGTACTTC.